The 24 T cell receptor beta chains in this list originate from one sample, sequenced in a study of shared clonotypes between healthy human individuals. This table comes from immunoSEQ multiplex PCR, and its TCRdb copy is limited to in-frame clones, with some not included. The data contain more than 1.2 million clones, around 98.5% of them singletons. The sample consisted of naive CD4+ T cells sorted from blood. Stated subset: CD45RA+ positively selected. These receptor sequences come from a man aged 25 to 40 in good health.

The V gene is TRBV6-1, the J gene TRBJ2-7; 10 bases fit TRBD1. The CDR3 is 14 amino acids. Germline V CDR1 and CDR2: MNHNS, SASEGT. Trimming at V came to 7 bases and at J to 3 bases, leaving 6 bases not matched to a gene. CDR3 coding DNA: TGTGCCAGCACCAGGACAGGGGGTAACTACGAGCAGTACTTC. Translated, it gives CASTRTGGNYEQYF.

This chain links TRBV6-5 with TRBJ2-7; perhaps D is TRBD1 or TRBD2 (5 bases each). V was cut by 6 bases and J by 5 bases, with 8 bases left in between. The length of the CDR3 is 11 residues. Germline V gene sequence: CDR1 MNHEY, CDR2 SVGAGI. Here the CDR3 reads CASRRGDEQYF. The CDR3 DNA sequence: TGTGCCAGCAGGAGAGGGGACGAGCAGTACTTC.

The J gene is TRBJ2-1, the V gene TRBV6-1, with TRBD2 matching over 12 bases. Germline assignment: CDR1 MNHNS and CDR2 SASEGT. Trimming took 6 bases from V and 8 from J; bases not matched to a gene: 8. This CDR3 is 15 amino acids long. This chain's CDR3 is CASSVRTSGTYEQFF. The CDR3 DNA follows: TGTGCCAGCAGCGTCCGGACTAGCGGGACCTATGAGCAGTTCTTC.

This sequence joins TRBV7-3 and TRBJ2-3; D perhaps matches TRBD1 (6 bases). V was shortened by 0 bases and J by 0 bases, with 7 bases between the two germline ends. The germline V gene has CDR1 SGHTA and CDR2 FQGTGA. The CDR3 covers 15 residues. The CDR3 region has the DNA TGTGCCAGCAGCTTAACCAGGGGTAGCACAGATACGCAGTATTTT. The encoded protein is CASSLTRGSTDTQYF.

This rearrangement joins TRBV28 to TRBJ2-5; D unclear. V dropped 0 bases and J dropped 4 bases, with 3 bases sitting between them. Germline CDR1 reads MDHEN; CDR2 reads SYDVKM. This CDR3 has 12 residues. The CDR3 DNA follows: TGTGCCAGCAGTTTATGGACAGAGACCCAGTACTTC. Protein: CASSLWTETQYF. Combining the CDR3 with reference TRBV28 and TRBJ2-5 gives the whole variable domain DVKVTQSSRYLVKRTGEKVFLECVQDMDHENMFWYRQDPGLGLRLIYFSYDVKMKEKGDIPEGYSVSREKKERFSLILESASTNQTSMYLCASSLWTETQYFGPGTRLLVL.

The chain has TRBV11-2 and TRBJ2-7; D ambiguous. CDR1 is SGHAT, CDR2 FQNNGV, per germline. V was pared by 5 bases and J by 1 base, with 9 bases between. CDR3 length equals 13 residues. The DNA of the CDR3 is TGTGCCAGCAGCGGAGCGCCTTCCTACGAGCAGTACTTC. Amino acids: CASSGAPSYEQYF.

On this clone itself: This sample includes further DNA sequences coding for the same CDR3. The chain combines TRBV5-6 with TRBJ1-4; no definite D call. V lost 2 bases and J lost 4, with 9 bases in between. Germline V gene sequence: CDR1 SGHDT, CDR2 YYEEEE. The CDR3 is 14 residues long. This CDR3 reads CASSLKGGNEKLFF. CDR3 in DNA: TGTGCCAGCAGCTTAAAAGGCGGTAATGAAAAACTGTTTTTT.

V gene TRBV28 combines with J gene TRBJ1-2, with D uncertain. The CDR3 covers 11 residues. Germline assignment: CDR1 MDHEN and CDR2 SYDVKM. The germline V and J ends were trimmed by 5 bases and 5 bases, with 6 bases remaining between them. The CDR3 nucleotides read TGTGCCAGCAGTCGTGAGTATGGCTACACCTTC. Encoded protein: CASSREYGYTF.

The chain employs TRBV29-1 and TRBJ2-3; TRBD2 matches at 7 bases. V shed 5 bases, J shed 6 bases, and the junction held 8 bases outside the gene matches. This CDR3 comprises 13 residues. Germline V gives CDR1 SQVTM, CDR2 ANQGSEA. Here the CDR3 DNA reads TGCAGCGTTTTGAGGGAGGGATCCGATACGCAGTATTTT. Translation gives CSVLREGSDTQYF.

This clone was seen once. This chain links TRBV2 with TRBJ2-1, with TRBD2 as a possible D gene (5 bases). Between the trimmed V and J ends, which lost 0 bases and 9 bases, there was a span of 15 bases. The CDR3 consists of 15 residues. CDR1 and CDR2 from the germline V gene are SNHLY and FYNNEI. CDR3 DNA: TGTGCCAGCAGTGAAGCGCTAGCCCCCGTAGGTGAGCAGTTCTTC. The encoded protein is CASSEALAPVGEQFF. The full variable domain, rest sourced from reference TRBV2 and TRBJ2-1, is EPEVTQTPSHQVTQMGQEVILRCVPISNHLYFYWYRQILGQKVEFLVSFYNNEISEKSEIFDDQFSVERPDGSNFTLKIRSTKLEDSAMYFCASSEALAPVGEQFFGPGTRLTVL.

The chain is built from TRBV11-2 and TRBJ2-7; D might be TRBD2 (6 bases). Germline-derived CDR1 and CDR2 are SGHAT and FQNNGV. V was shortened by 1 base and J by 4 bases, with 8 bases between the two germline ends. The length of the CDR3 is 13 residues. The CDR3 DNA sequence: TGTGCCAGCAGCTTAGTAGCGGCTTACGAGCAGTACTTC. Its protein is CASSLVAAYEQYF.

The chain employs TRBV28 and TRBJ2-4; TRBD1 matches at 11 bases. V dropped 8 bases and J dropped 8; count of bases not matched to a gene: 29. Germline CDR1 MDHEN, CDR2 SYDVKM. CDR3 length: 21 amino acids. The CDR3 DNA reads TGTGCCAGCCGCTTTAGGGACAGGGGGGAAGGATATATGGTAGCCAGGGACATTCAGTACTTC. As protein: CASRFRDRGEGYMVARDIQYF.

V usage is TRBV7-8 and J usage is TRBJ2-7, with a tentative D call TRBD2 (6 bases). Deletions cut 6 bases from V and 3 bases from J, with 15 bases between. The CDR3 runs to 14 residues. Per the germline V gene, CDR1 is SGHVS and CDR2 is FQNEAQ. CDR3 in amino acids: CASSRTGEYYEQYF. CDR3 coding DNA: TGTGCCAGCAGTAGGACGGGAGAATACTACGAGCAGTACTTC. Variable domain in full (rest from reference TRBV7-8 and TRBJ2-7): GAGVSQSPRYKVAKRGQDVALRCDPISGHVSLFWYQQALGQGPEFLTYFQNEAQLDKSGLPSDRFFAERPEGSVSTLKIQRTQQEDSAVYLCASSRTGEYYEQYFGPGTRLTVT.

The V and J genes are TRBV5-1 and TRBJ2-5; 9 bases agree with TRBD1. The V gene end was trimmed by 1 base and the J gene end by 5 bases; junction bases not matched to a gene: 6. Germline CDR1 SGHRS, CDR2 YFSETQ. The length of the CDR3 is 15 residues. The CDR3 DNA reads TGCGCCAGCAGCTTGACCGGGACAGGGTCGGAGACCCAGTACTTC. This codes for CASSLTGTGSETQYF.

The chain has TRBV5-1 and TRBJ1-1; a weak D match, TRBD1 (6 bases). From germline, CDR1 is SGHRS and CDR2 YFSETQ. The CDR3 runs 14 residues. Trimming pared 3 bases from V and 3 bases from J, leaving 12 bases between. The chain's CDR3 is CASSSYGGDTEAFF. Here the CDR3 DNA reads TGCGCCAGCAGCTCGTATGGGGGCGACACTGAAGCTTTCTTT. Full variable domain (outside the CDR3, taken from reference TRBV5-1 and TRBJ1-1): KAGVTQTPRYLIKTRGQQVTLSCSPISGHRSVSWYQQTPGQGLQFLFEYFSETQRNKGNFPGRFSGRQFSNSRSEMNVSTLELGDSALYLCASSSYGGDTEAFFGQGTRLTVV.

The gene calls are TRBV28 and TRBJ2-7; TRBD1 matches 10 bases. V lost 8 bases, J lost 1 base, and 14 bases stayed unmatched. Looked up from germline, CDR1 is MDHEN and CDR2 is SYDVKM. The CDR3 totals 17 residues. CDR3 sequence reads: CASGDRPGQGRSYEQYF. Written as DNA, the CDR3 is TGTGCCAGCGGCGACAGACCGGGACAGGGGCGGTCCTACGAGCAGTACTTC.

CDR3 loop: CASRPRDSYEQYF. The CDR3 DNA follows: TGTGCCAGTCGTCCCCGGGACTCCTACGAGCAGTACTTC. The V call is TRBV19, the J call TRBJ2-7; a possible D gene is TRBD2 (5 bases). Trimming cost V 8 bases and J 0 bases, with 11 bases left between them. Germline V gene data show CDR1 as LNHDA and CDR2 as SQIVND (reference sequence). The CDR3 consists of 13 residues.

The chain has TRBV7-9 and TRBJ2-3; possible D gene TRBD2, 6 bases. The CDR3 runs 18 residues. Germline lookup yields CDR1 SEHNR and CDR2 FQNEAQ (reference sequence). The V end lost 1 base, the J end lost 2 bases, and 19 bases lay between the germline ends. The CDR3 sequence is CASSLVVGGIGNTDTQYF. The CDR3 DNA is TGTGCCAGCAGCTTAGTGGTAGGAGGGATTGGGAACACAGATACGCAGTATTTT.

Turning to this clone: The sample has other DNA sequences that encode this CDR3 too. V and J are TRBV19 and TRBJ2-5; no reliable D call. This CDR3 spans 11 amino acids. Germline CDR1 LNHDA, CDR2 SQIVND (reference sequence). V was cut by 7 bases and J by 2 bases, with 5 bases left in between. CDR3 protein: CASKGQETQYF. CDR3 DNA sequence: TGTGCCAGTAAAGGGCAAGAGACCCAGTACTTC.

Comment on this clone: Other nucleotide sequences from this sample produce the same CDR3. CDR3 region: CASSLIGGSADTQYF. The CDR3 coding sequence is TGTGCCAGCAGCTTAATCGGAGGGAGCGCAGATACGCAGTATTTT. The J gene is TRBJ2-3, the V gene TRBV7-3, with D maybe TRBD2 (6 bases). This CDR3 comprises 15 residues. The germline V gene has CDR1 SGHTA and CDR2 FQGTGA. V lost 1 base to trimming and J lost 4 bases, with 12 bases between them.

The rearrangement joins TRBV7-2 to TRBJ1-4, with D possibly TRBD1 on 5 matching bases. Germline V gene lookup returns CDR1 SGHTA and CDR2 FQGNSA. Trimming shortened V by 2 bases and J by 6 bases, and 13 bases separated the two germline ends. CDR3 length equals 15 residues. CDR3 residues: CASSLLWQGHEKLFF. The CDR3 DNA sequence: TGTGCCAGCAGCTTATTATGGCAGGGCCATGAAAAACTGTTTTTT.

V is TRBV27 and J is TRBJ2-7; no firm D call. CDR3 length equals 15 residues. Germline V gives CDR1 MNHEY, CDR2 SMNVEV (reference sequence). V lost 4 bases to trimming and J lost 1 base, with 14 bases between them. The CDR3 sequence is CASSSLKLTSYEQYF. The CDR3 region has the DNA TGTGCCAGCAGTTCCCTGAAGCTGACGTCCTACGAGCAGTACTTC.

This rearrangement joins TRBV12-5 to TRBJ2-1, with D possibly being TRBD2 (6 bases). The CDR3 sequence is 16 residues long. V was trimmed by 6 bases and J by 3 bases, leaving 18 bases between them. Germline V CDR1 and CDR2: LGHNT, FRNRAP. The CDR3 coding sequence is TGTGCTAGTGGCTCGGGATTAGGCGGGAACTACAATGAGCAGTTCTTC. This sequence encodes CASGSGLGGNYNEQFF. Together with reference TRBV12-5 and TRBJ2-1, the CDR3 gives the full variable domain: DARVTQTPRHKVTEMGQEVTMRCQPILGHNTVFWYRQTMMQGLELLAYFRNRAPLDDSGMPKDRFSAEMPDATLATLKIQPSEPRDSAVYFCASGSGLGGNYNEQFFGPGTRLTVL.

This chain joins TRBV5-1 and TRBJ2-7; TRBD1 aligns across 7 bases. The germline V gene encodes CDR1 SGHRS and CDR2 YFSETQ. There are 15 residues in the CDR3. Trimming at V came to 2 bases and at J to 1 base, leaving 6 bases not matched to a gene. CDR3 nucleotide sequence: TGCGCCAGCAGCTTTCCCGACAGGGCATCCTACGAGCAGTACTTC. This translates into CASSFPDRASYEQYF.